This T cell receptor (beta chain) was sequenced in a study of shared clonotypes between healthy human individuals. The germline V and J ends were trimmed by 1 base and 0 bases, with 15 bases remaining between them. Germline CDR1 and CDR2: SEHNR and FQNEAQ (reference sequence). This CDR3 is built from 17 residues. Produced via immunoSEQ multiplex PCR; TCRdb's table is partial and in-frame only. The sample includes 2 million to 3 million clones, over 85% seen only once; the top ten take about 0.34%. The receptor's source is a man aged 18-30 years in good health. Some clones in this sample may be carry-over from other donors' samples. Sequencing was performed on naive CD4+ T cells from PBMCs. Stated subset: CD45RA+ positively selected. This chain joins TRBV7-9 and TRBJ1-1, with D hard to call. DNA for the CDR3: TGTGCCAGCAGCTTAGTCTCGACATCCGATATGAACACTGAAGCTTTCTTT. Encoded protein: CASSLVSTSDMNTEAFF.